Listed here are 4 T cell receptor beta chains from one sample, sequenced in a study of blood T cell repertoires in COVID-19. TCRdb's copy holds only in-frame clones and misses some; the assay was immunoSEQ multiplex PCR. The data contain approximately 210,000 clones, about 90% of them singletons. The sequenced material came from peripheral blood. These receptors all come from a woman in her 70s with acute or convalescent COVID-19.

The gene calls are TRBV28 and TRBJ1-3; D uncertain. Trimming removed 2 bases from V and 0 bases from J, with 5 bases in between. This CDR3 has 14 residues. In germline, CDR1 is MDHEN, CDR2 SYDVKM. The CDR3 here is CASSLRFSGNTIYF. The CDR3 coding sequence is TGTGCCAGCAGTTTACGGTTCTCTGGAAACACCATATATTTT.

The J gene is TRBJ2-4, the V gene TRBV5-4, with a weak D call TRBD2 (6 bases). Germline loops: CDR1 SGHNT, CDR2 YYREEE (reference sequence). V dropped 4 bases and J dropped 5 bases, with 16 bases sitting between them. The CDR3 length is 15 residues. The CDR3 loop reads CASSRGLPRENIQYF. The CDR3 DNA is TGTGCCAGCAGCCGGGGACTCCCTAGGGAAAACATTCAGTACTTC.

The chain carries TRBV4-2 and TRBJ2-7; 10 nucleotides line up with TRBD1. CDR1 and CDR2 from the germline V gene are LGHNA and YNFKEQ. V gave up 1 base and J gave up 4 bases; unmatched junction bases: 4. The CDR3 runs 15 residues. The CDR3 reads CASSQGTGGRYEQYF. The CDR3 DNA reads TGTGCCAGCAGCCAAGGGACAGGGGGAAGGTACGAGCAGTACTTC.

This chain connects TRBV19 to TRBJ2-2; D possibly corresponds to TRBD2 (5 bases). The CDR3 length is 15 residues. Trimming left V 1 base short and J 8 bases short, with 14 bases between. Germline-derived CDR1 and CDR2 are LNHDA and SQIVND (reference sequence). CDR3: CASSIALASPGELFF. As DNA, the CDR3 is TGTGCCAGTAGTATAGCCCTAGCCTCCCCGGGGGAGCTGTTTTTT.